This entry lists 20 T cell receptor beta chains sequenced from one sample in a study of blood T cell repertoires in COVID-19. The data were produced by immunoSEQ multiplex PCR, yet TCRdb's version contains in-frame clones alone and is incomplete. The sample lists 200,000 to 250,000 clones; 84% were seen once. The sequencing input was peripheral blood. The receptors shown here come from a man aged 45-65 years with acute or convalescent COVID-19.

The CDR3 DNA sequence: TGTGCCAGCAGTCACCGGGACAGGGGCTACGAGCAGTACTTC. Translation: CASSHRDRGYEQYF. The gene calls are TRBV6-5 and TRBJ2-7; 10 bases map to TRBD1. Germline CDR1 is MNHEY and CDR2 is SVGAGI. The CDR3 is 14 amino acids. Germline trimming cut 5 bases from V and 3 bases from J; bases unmatched to any gene: 4.

V and J are TRBV5-1 and TRBJ1-5, with a weak D call TRBD1 (6 bases). V was pared by 0 bases and J by 3 bases, with 7 bases between. The CDR3 totals 14 residues. Germline CDR1 SGHRS, CDR2 YFSETQ. CDR3 in amino acids: CASSLEGVNQPQHF. CDR3 nucleotides: TGCGCCAGCAGCTTGGAGGGGGTCAATCAGCCCCAGCATTTT.

V gene TRBV27 combines with J gene TRBJ1-4; D ambiguous. Germline CDR1 is MNHEY and CDR2 is SMNVEV (reference sequence). V gave up 0 bases and J gave up 1 base, with 15 bases separating them. The CDR3 runs 18 residues. Here the CDR3 DNA reads TGTGCCAGCAGTTTATCCCTCGAAGCCCTCAAAACTAATGAAAAACTGTTTTTT. Translated, it gives CASSLSLEALKTNEKLFF.

This rearrangement joins TRBV5-4 to TRBJ1-6; no definite D call. Trimming stripped 0 bases from V and 17 bases from J, with 9 bases between. The CDR3 contains 11 residues. In germline, CDR1 is SGHNT, CDR2 YYREEE (reference sequence). CDR3 DNA: TGTGCCAGCAGCTTGGGGAGCGAAATCCACTTT. Translated: CASSLGSEIHF.

The V gene is TRBV19, the J gene TRBJ2-1; 8 nucleotides line up with TRBD2. CDR3 length equals 13 residues. Germline lookup yields CDR1 LNHDA and CDR2 SQIVND (reference sequence). After removal of 0 bases from V and 13 bases from J, the junction contained 5 bases not matched to a gene. DNA for the CDR3: TGTGCCAGTAGTATAGACCGGGGGGGTGGTCAGTTCTTC. Translated: CASSIDRGGGQFF.

The rearrangement uses TRBV18 and TRBJ2-3; 10 nucleotides line up with TRBD1. The germline CDR1 and CDR2 sequences are KGHSH and LQKENI. This CDR3 has 18 residues. V was pared by 2 bases and J by 5 bases, with 13 bases of the junction left unmatched. The CDR3 DNA is TGTGCCAGCTCACCAGATATAATCGGGACAGGGGCGTTAGATACGCAGTATTTT. This encodes CASSPDIIGTGALDTQYF.

V gene TRBV5-1 combines with J gene TRBJ2-7, with 10 bases matching TRBD1. Trimming removed 4 bases from V and 3 bases from J; junction bases left unmatched: 7. Germline CDR1 is SGHRS and CDR2 is YFSETQ. The CDR3 spans 15 residues. The CDR3 nucleotides are TGCGCCAGCAGCCGTGGACAGGGGGATATCTACGAGCAGTACTTC. Translation gives CASSRGQGDIYEQYF. Looking up the rest from reference TRBV5-1 and TRBJ2-7 gives the full variable domain: KAGVTQTPRYLIKTRGQQVTLSCSPISGHRSVSWYQQTPGQGLQFLFEYFSETQRNKGNFPGRFSGRQFSNSRSEMNVSTLELGDSALYLCASSRGQGDIYEQYFGPGTRLTVT.

This chain uses TRBV5-5 with TRBJ2-3, with TRBD1 matching over 9 bases. Per germline, CDR1 SGHKS and CDR2 YYEKEE (reference sequence). The CDR3 loop spans 15 amino acids. Trimming cost V 3 bases and J 5 bases; bases outside gene matches: 7. CDR3: CASSYRDRAGDTQYF. DNA for the CDR3: TGTGCCAGCAGCTACCGGGACAGGGCAGGAGATACGCAGTATTTT.

This clone has only a few counts. V and J are TRBV30 and TRBJ1-6; D gene uncertain. V was trimmed by 2 bases and J by 7 bases, leaving 12 bases between them. The CDR3 contains 14 residues. Germline CDR1 reads GTSNPN; CDR2 reads SVGIG (reference sequence). The CDR3 protein is CAWSWFAGNSPLHF. CDR3 DNA sequence: TGTGCCTGGAGTTGGTTTGCGGGGAATTCACCCCTCCACTTT.

This chain joins TRBV6-1 and TRBJ1-1; D gene unclear. The V end was cut by 3 bases, the J end by 4 bases, with 9 bases between. From germline, CDR1 is MNHNS and CDR2 SASEGT. The CDR3 consists of 13 residues. CDR3 in DNA: TGTGCCAGCAGTGAGGTAATGGCCACTGAAGCTTTCTTT. Amino acids: CASSEVMATEAFF.

This chain uses TRBV6-5 with TRBJ2-7, with 9 bases fitting TRBD2. The V gene's germline CDR1 is MNHEY and CDR2 SVGAGI. Trimming cost V 5 bases and J 4 bases; bases outside gene matches: 9. This CDR3 region has 15 residues. CDR3 bases: TGTGCCAGCAGTCCAGCGGGGGGCCTTGGGTACGAGCAGTACTTC. It yields the protein CASSPAGGLGYEQYF.

This clone was picked up a small number of times. The V and J genes are TRBV11-3 and TRBJ2-1; weak D call: TRBD1 (7 bases). V shed 3 bases and J shed 4 bases, with 13 bases lying between them. The CDR3 runs to 15 residues. Germline V lookup: CDR1 SGHNT, CDR2 YENEEA. The CDR3 spells CASSFFRGVYNEQFF. CDR3 sequence (DNA): TGTGCCAGCAGCTTCTTCAGGGGGGTTTACAATGAGCAGTTCTTC.

The rearrangement joins TRBV30 to TRBJ1-1; D might be TRBD1 (6 bases). Germline V gene lookup returns CDR1 GTSNPN and CDR2 SVGIG (reference sequence). The CDR3 runs 13 residues. V was clipped by 3 bases and J by 3 bases, with 11 bases between them. For the CDR3, the DNA is TGTGCCTGGAGCGAAGGACAGCACACTGAAGCTTTCTTT. It yields the protein CAWSEGQHTEAFF.

V usage is TRBV6-5 and J usage is TRBJ2-3; a possible D gene is TRBD1 (5 bases). The CDR3 is made up of 16 amino acids. The germline CDR1 and CDR2 sequences are MNHEY and SVGAGI. V was cut by 0 bases and J by 9 bases, with 19 bases left in between. DNA of the CDR3: TGTGCCAGCAGTTACTCGTTCGGGCAGGGTAGGGGCACGCAGTATTTT. It specifies CASSYSFGQGRGTQYF.

V usage is TRBV30 and J usage is TRBJ2-7, with D possibly TRBD1 on 5 matching bases. The V end was cut by 4 bases, the J end by 3 bases, with 22 bases between. The CDR3 consists of 16 residues. Germline CDR1 reads GTSNPN; CDR2 reads SVGIG (reference sequence). CDR3 amino acids: CAWIGQGFSSNYEQYF. The CDR3 nucleotides are TGTGCCTGGATCGGGCAGGGTTTTTCCTCGAACTACGAGCAGTACTTC.

This clone was counted only a few times. The chain is built from TRBV27 and TRBJ2-7; weak D call: TRBD2 (6 bases). CDR1 is MNHEY, CDR2 SMNVEV, per germline (reference sequence). The CDR3 extends over 16 amino acids. V lost 2 bases and J lost 0, with 14 bases in between. CDR3 region: CASSLRSGFSSYEQYF. As DNA, the CDR3 is TGTGCCAGCAGTTTAAGAAGCGGGTTCAGCTCCTACGAGCAGTACTTC.

This chain connects TRBV6-5 to TRBJ1-6; D possibly corresponds to TRBD1 (5 bases). Trimming stripped 0 bases from V and 12 bases from J, with 15 bases between. The germline CDR1 and CDR2 sequences are MNHEY and SVGAGI. The CDR3 is 15 amino acids. CDR3 DNA sequence: TGTGCCAGCAGTTACTCGTACCGGGGGGAAGGACCCCTCCACTTT. Encoded protein: CASSYSYRGEGPLHF.

V and J are TRBV12-3 or TRBV12-4 and TRBJ2-3; the D gene is possibly TRBD1 (5 bases). The length of the CDR3 is 13 residues. V was clipped by 9 bases and J by 1 base, with 11 bases between them. CDR3 DNA: TGTGCCAGTTCAGGGTGGGGCACAGATACGCAGTATTTT. Protein sequence: CASSGWGTDTQYF.

The chain recombines TRBV29-1 with TRBJ2-7, with unresolved D. The CDR3 consists of 11 residues. From germline, CDR1 is SQVTM and CDR2 ANQGSEA. V lost 4 bases and J 4 bases, leaving 8 bases between the germline ends. The CDR3 loop reads CSVVYEYEQYF. The CDR3 region has the DNA TGCAGCGTTGTATACGAGTACGAGCAGTACTTC.

The chain recombines TRBV6-5 with TRBJ1-5, with 7 positions matching TRBD1. This CDR3 spans 14 amino acids. Germline V gives CDR1 MNHEY, CDR2 SVGAGI. The J segment lost 5 bases and the V segment lost 2 bases, leaving 3 bases of the junction unmatched. CDR3 coding DNA: TGTGCCAGCAGTTACGCGACAGGGTATCAGCCCCAGCATTTT. Amino acids: CASSYATGYQPQHF.